A single sample is the source of the 8 T cell receptor beta chains below, sequenced in a study of T cells expressing NK-cell markers. TCRdb reprocessed the 5' RACE reads; each CDR3 protein has one entry and no DNA is given. Here the sample table reports approximately 150,000 distinct CDR3 sequences. The material sequenced was blood T cells: a sorted CD56 or NKG2C T cell subset, CD4+ or CD8+ T cells, or bulk PBMC T cells (not recorded which). Receptors originate from a man aged 18 to 30 in good health.

The chain combines TRBV7-6 with TRBJ2-1; TCRdb indicates TRBD1, and absent DNA this call remains unverified. The CDR3 has 19 residues. Germline CDR1 is SGHVS and CDR2 is FNYEAQ. CDR3 loop: CASSLVGPVAGRGDNEQFF.

The gene calls are TRBV19 and TRBJ2-1; as DNA is missing, the TRBD2 call by TCRdb cannot be tested. The CDR3 has 13 residues. CDR1 and CDR2 (germline): LNHDA, SQIVND (reference sequence). The CDR3 sequence is CASSIGLASTSFF.

The chain links TRBV5-6 to TRBJ1-5; checking the TCRdb D call of TRBD1 is not possible without DNA. Germline CDR1 reads SGHDT; CDR2 reads YYEEEE. The CDR3 runs to 14 residues. The CDR3 spells CASSFLQDNQPQHF.

The chain carries TRBV7-8 and TRBJ2-3; TCRdb's D gene call, TRBD1, goes unchecked for lack of DNA. Per the germline V gene, CDR1 is SGHVS and CDR2 is FQNEAQ. This CDR3 comprises 16 residues. The CDR3 here is CASSLARDSLTDTQYF.

The V call is TRBV23-1, the J call TRBJ2-2; with no DNA, the TCRdb D assignment of TRBD2 cannot be verified. TRBV23-1 is treated as an ORF (open reading frame) with a function not yet certain. The CDR3 runs to 15 residues. The CDR3 loop is CASSQSFQGPGELFF.

The chain has TRBV7-8 and TRBJ2-1; TCRdb returns TRBD1, unconfirmable since there is no DNA. CDR1 and CDR2 from the germline V gene are SGHVS and FQNEAQ. This CDR3 has 18 amino acids. CDR3 amino acids: CASSLPRTGGGSYNEQFF. The whole variable domain, filled in from reference TRBV7-8 and TRBJ2-1, reads GAGVSQSPRYKVAKRGQDVALRCDPISGHVSLFWYQQALGQGPEFLTYFQNEAQLDKSGLPSDRFFAERPEGSVSTLKIQRTQQEDSAVYLCASSLPRTGGGSYNEQFFGPGTRLTVL.

The CDR3: CASSLAAGGSYEQYF. The rearrangement joins TRBV5-4 to TRBJ2-7; the D call from TCRdb, TRBD2, cannot be confirmed without DNA. Germline-derived CDR1 and CDR2 are SGHNT and YYREEE (reference sequence). The CDR3 is 15 amino acids.

The gene calls are TRBV5-1 and TRBJ1-1. Germline CDR1 is SGHRS and CDR2 is YFSETQ. The CDR3 has 12 residues. CDR3 amino acids: CASSGTNTEAFF.